The entry below gives a single TCR beta chain sequence along with its context. Its antigen remains unknown. At one of its ends the junction is not consistent with the germline gene, which may arise from a read error. This CDR3 comprises 16 residues. This sample stems from a study of glioma-infiltrating T cells. The iRepertoire nested amplicon-rescue multiplex PCR amplified TCR alpha and beta CDR3s from RNA. For one-step reverse transcription and amplification, roughly 95-450 ng of tissue mRNA or PBMC total RNA was used. TCRdb independently ran MiXCR on the multiplex PCR reads; one entry per CDR3 protein. The sample lists tens of thousands of distinct CDR3 sequences, roughly 39% occurring once. Study outcomes and limitations: Only very few CDR3 sequences appeared in both tissue and blood.

Sample: glioma tissue, nonneoplastic brain tissue, or PBMCs (not recorded which). This chain uses TRBV12-3 or TRBV12-4 with TRBJ2-1; D may be TRBD1 (6 bases). The clonotype originates from a human donor with low-grade glioma or glioblastoma, undergoing nonglioma brain surgery, or in good health (not recorded which). CDR3: CASNPRGHKTYNDQFF. The CDR3 DNA reads TGTGCAAGCAACCCCCGGGGACATAAGACCTACAATGATCAGTTCTTC.